A single sample is the source of the 25 T cell receptor beta chains below, sequenced in a study of response to subunit inactivated influenza vaccine. TCRdb re-derived calls from the RT-PCR reads in MiXCR, one entry per CDR3 protein. The profile shows more than 700,000 distinct CDR3 sequences, approximately 22% of them singletons. The sequencing here drew on PBMCs from blood, taken roughly 5 days after vaccination. The receptors derive from a man in his fifties or sixties who received an inactivated influenza vaccine.

This clonotype came up many times. The chain carries TRBV27 and TRBJ2-7, with 7 bases identical to TRBD2. V trimming: 10 bases; J trimming: 7 bases; junction bases outside the gene matches: 16. This CDR3 spans 14 amino acids. Looked up from germline, CDR1 is MNHEY and CDR2 is SMNVEV (reference sequence). Here the CDR3 DNA reads TGTGCCACCGAACCCATAGGGAGGGCCGGGGAGCAGTACTTC. Its protein product is CATEPIGRAGEQYF.

The V and J genes are TRBV7-2 and TRBJ2-7; no reliable D call. The CDR3 length is 14 residues. Germline assignment: CDR1 SGHTA and CDR2 FQGNSA. The V end was cut by 4 bases, the J end by 2 bases, with 12 bases between. In DNA, the CDR3 is TGTGCCAGCAGCTCGTTCGGCCTTACCTACGAGCAGTACTTC. Its translation is CASSSFGLTYEQYF.

This clonotype was counted a few times. The V call is TRBV20-1, the J call TRBJ1-6; D uncertain. Germline V gene data show CDR1 as DFQATT and CDR2 as SNEGSKA (reference sequence). The V end was cut by 0 bases, the J end by 0 bases, with 6 bases between. The length of the CDR3 is 15 residues. The DNA of the CDR3 is TGCAGTGCTAGAGAGGAGGGCTCCTATAATTCACCCCTCCACTTT. Protein product: CSAREEGSYNSPLHF.

The sample holds a few counts of this clonotype. The chain links TRBV12-3 or TRBV12-4 to TRBJ1-5, with 7 bases aligning to TRBD1. This CDR3 spans 15 amino acids. V lost 2 bases and J lost 4; bases outside the gene matches: 5. The CDR3 here is CASSLRTGRNQPQHF. In DNA, the CDR3 is TGTGCCAGCAGTTTAAGGACAGGTCGAAATCAGCCCCAGCATTTT.

In its sample, this clonotype was seen many times. The chain couples TRBV29-1 to TRBJ2-7; TRBD2 matches at 10 bases. Germline trimming cut 4 bases from V and 7 bases from J; bases unmatched to any gene: 10. The CDR3 has 14 residues. The germline V gene has CDR1 SQVTM and CDR2 ANQGSEA. The CDR3 is CSVGALAGDGEQYF. In nucleotides, the CDR3 is TGCAGCGTTGGGGCGCTAGCGGGGGACGGGGAGCAGTACTTC.

This clonotype was picked up a small number of times. The chain links TRBV4-1 to TRBJ1-1, with unresolved D. The CDR3 extends over 15 amino acids. Germline-derived CDR1 and CDR2 are MGHRA and YSYEKL. The V end was cut by 4 bases, the J end by 7 bases, with 19 bases between. The CDR3 region has the DNA TGCGCCAGCAGCCCTCCGTCGGGAAGGCGCGGTGAAGCTTTCTTT. Protein: CASSPPSGRRGEAFF.

This clonotype was counted at least ten times. The chain joins TRBV29-1 to TRBJ1-1, with D unclear. In germline, CDR1 is SQVTM, CDR2 ANQGSEA. Trimming stripped 3 bases from V and 2 bases from J, with 10 bases between. The CDR3 has 13 amino acids. CDR3 residues: CSVEAQFNTEAFF. In DNA form, the CDR3 reads TGCAGCGTTGAGGCACAGTTTAACACTGAAGCTTTCTTT. Full variable domain (missing parts from reference TRBV29-1 and TRBJ1-1): SAVISQKPSRDICQRGTSLTIQCQVDSQVTMMFWYRQQPGQSLTLIATANQGSEATYESGFVIDKFPISRPNLTFSTLTVSNMSPEDSSIYLCSVEAQFNTEAFFGQGTRLTVV.

V usage is TRBV20-1 and J usage is TRBJ2-1; 8 nucleotides match TRBD1. The J segment lost 8 bases and the V segment lost 3 bases, leaving 15 bases of the junction unmatched. The CDR3 has 16 residues. The V gene's germline CDR1 is DFQATT and CDR2 SNEGSKA (reference sequence). In DNA, the CDR3 is TGCAGTGCTAGTAGGGTTGGGACAGGCGCGTCCGATGAGCAGTTCTTC. Protein product: CSASRVGTGASDEQFF.

In this sample, this clonotype turned up a few times. This sequence joins TRBV29-1 and TRBJ2-5, with 7 bases identical to TRBD2. Trimming took 7 bases from V and 5 from J; bases not matched to a gene: 10. Germline-derived CDR1 and CDR2 are SQVTM and ANQGSEA. This CDR3 spans 13 amino acids. CDR3 residues: CSGRGLDGETQYF. Here the CDR3 DNA reads TGCAGCGGCCGTGGACTAGACGGGGAGACCCAGTACTTC.

This clonotype was seen more than once but under ten times. The chain links TRBV6-1 to TRBJ2-3; no clear D. V was clipped by 6 bases and J by 6 bases, with 10 bases between them. The length of the CDR3 is 12 residues. The germline CDR1 and CDR2 sequences are MNHNS and SASEGT. CDR3 amino acids: CASRSLGDTQYF. The CDR3 nucleotides are TGTGCCAGCAGGTCCTTGGGGGATACGCAGTATTTT.

This chain joins TRBV3-1 and TRBJ1-2, with D possibly being TRBD1 (5 bases). The length of the CDR3 is 14 residues. The germline gives CDR1 LGHDT, CDR2 YNNKEL (reference sequence). V lost 4 bases and J lost 4, with 13 bases in between. The CDR3 here is CASSPYGGSYGYTF. CDR3 nucleotide sequence: TGTGCCAGCAGCCCTTACGGGGGGAGCTATGGCTACACCTTC.

This clonotype was seen more than once but under ten times. The chain combines TRBV25-1 with TRBJ1-5; D perhaps matches TRBD1 (5 bases). Trimming removed 1 base from V and 1 base from J, with 5 bases in between. CDR3 length equals 14 residues. CDR1 and CDR2 from the germline V gene are MGHDK and SYGVNS. The CDR3 loop is CASSEWDSNQPQHF. CDR3 nucleotides: TGTGCCAGCAGTGAATGGGACAGCAATCAGCCCCAGCATTTT.

V and J are TRBV12-3 or TRBV12-4 and TRBJ1-1, with D unclear. Trimming took off 7 bases at V and 12 bases at J, with 15 bases between the two ends. The CDR3 has 11 residues. This CDR3 reads CASTYLRNPFF. In DNA, the CDR3 is TGTGCCAGCACCTATCTGCGAAACCCTTTCTTT.

The chain links TRBV20-1 to TRBJ1-1, with D unresolved. Germline lookup yields CDR1 DFQATT and CDR2 SNEGSKA (reference sequence). This CDR3 region has 15 residues. The germline V and J ends were trimmed by 0 bases and 2 bases, with 13 bases remaining between them. The CDR3 DNA reads as TGCAGTGCTAGAGATTTGGGTCAGAGTAACACTGAAGCTTTCTTT. Translating it yields CSARDLGQSNTEAFF.

This clonotype was seen only a few times. The chain has TRBV7-2 and TRBJ1-2; tentatively, D is TRBD1 (5 bases). CDR1 and CDR2 (germline): SGHTA, FQGNSA. Trimming cost V 0 bases and J 7 bases, with 12 bases left between them. This CDR3 comprises 14 residues. The CDR3 spells CASSLAWGNPGYTF. For the CDR3, the DNA is TGTGCCAGCAGCTTAGCGTGGGGGAACCCTGGCTACACCTTC.

The sample holds a few counts of this clonotype. The V call is TRBV4-2, the J call TRBJ2-2; no clear D. The CDR3 sequence is 15 residues long. V lost 3 bases and J 7 bases, leaving 15 bases between the germline ends. Germline V gene sequence: CDR1 LGHNA, CDR2 YNFKEQ. The CDR3 bases are TGTGCCAGCAGCCATCCCGGACGGGTCGGCGGGGAGCTGTTTTTT. Residues: CASSHPGRVGGELFF.

This clonotype was observed many times. The V call is TRBV7-2, the J call TRBJ2-7, with a weak D call TRBD2 (7 bases). Deletions cut 0 bases from V and 4 bases from J, with 10 bases between. Looked up from germline, CDR1 is SGHTA and CDR2 is FQGNSA. CDR3 size: 14 residues. This chain's CDR3 is CASSLAGGTYEQYF. The CDR3 nucleotides read TGTGCCAGCAGCTTAGCGGGAGGGACATACGAGCAGTACTTC.

This clonotype appeared a few times. The V gene is TRBV5-5, the J gene TRBJ2-3; a possible D gene is TRBD2 (6 bases). The germline gives CDR1 SGHKS, CDR2 YYEKEE (reference sequence). This CDR3 comprises 14 residues. V was clipped by 5 bases and J by 6 bases, with 16 bases between them. The CDR3 sequence is CASSRGGAWDTQYF. In DNA, the CDR3 is TGTGCCAGCAGTCGCGGAGGGGCCTGGGATACGCAGTATTTT.

The chain couples TRBV4-2 to TRBJ2-7, with unresolved D. The CDR3 length is 13 residues. CDR1 is LGHNA and CDR2 is YNFKEQ in the germline V gene. Deletions cut 3 bases from V and 1 base from J, with 7 bases between. CDR3 loop: CASSHSPSYEQYF. CDR3 in DNA: TGTGCCAGCAGCCACAGTCCATCCTACGAGCAGTACTTC.

V is TRBV20-1 and J is TRBJ2-7, with 11 bases lining up with TRBD1. The germline V gene has CDR1 DFQATT and CDR2 SNEGSKA (reference sequence). The V gene end was trimmed by 2 bases and the J gene end by 5 bases; junction bases not matched to a gene: 8. The CDR3 runs to 15 residues. The CDR3 here is CSARPRTGGFDEQYF. Here the CDR3 DNA reads TGCAGTGCTAGACCCCGGACAGGGGGCTTCGACGAGCAGTACTTC.

This clonotype was picked up a small number of times. The chain carries TRBV7-2 and TRBJ2-3; D is possibly TRBD1 (5 bases). Germline lookup yields CDR1 SGHTA and CDR2 FQGNSA. The V end was cut by 7 bases, the J end by 3 bases, with 17 bases between. This CDR3 contains 15 residues. As DNA, the CDR3 is TGTGCCAGCACCGGCGGACGGACATTAACAGATACGCAGTATTTT. Translating it yields CASTGGRTLTDTQYF.

The chain recombines TRBV9 with TRBJ2-3; possible D gene TRBD2, 5 bases. V shed 0 bases and J shed 3 bases, with 8 bases lying between them. The CDR3 is 14 residues long. From germline, CDR1 is SGDLS and CDR2 YYNGEE. CDR3 sequence: CASSVGAATDTQYF. CDR3 sequence (DNA): TGTGCCAGCAGCGTAGGAGCGGCTACAGATACGCAGTATTTT.

The chain couples TRBV12-3 or TRBV12-4 to TRBJ2-1; D could derive from TRBD1 or TRBD2 (5 bases each). With 7 bases removed from V and 2 bases from J, the gap between germline ends came to 21 bases. CDR3 length equals 17 residues. This chain's CDR3 is CASTLTGPLGAYNEQFF. The CDR3 DNA follows: TGTGCCAGCACTCTCACTGGGCCTCTGGGGGCCTACAATGAGCAGTTCTTC.

The CDR3 DNA follows: TGTGCCACCAGTGACCCCAGGGGGACTAGCGGGTACAATGAGCAGTTCTTC. Encoded protein: CATSDPRGTSGYNEQFF. The chain links TRBV24-1 to TRBJ2-1, with 12 bases that match TRBD2. The J segment lost 4 bases and the V segment lost 4 bases, leaving 7 bases of the junction unmatched. CDR1 KGHDR and CDR2 SFDVKD come from the germline V gene. The CDR3 runs 17 residues.

The table lists this clonotype with many counts. The CDR3 DNA is TGTGCCAGCAGCCCGGGACAGGGGAGGCAGACCCAGTACTTC. This encodes CASSPGQGRQTQYF. The chain carries TRBV28 and TRBJ2-5; 10 bases are a match to TRBD1. V shed 6 bases and J 6 bases; nucleotides not matched to a gene: 7. The CDR3 loop spans 14 amino acids. Germline V lookup: CDR1 MDHEN, CDR2 SYDVKM.